These 4 T cell receptor beta chains were all obtained from the same sample, sequenced in a study of identical twins. Via MiXCR, TCRdb re-called the 5' RACE reads, giving one row per CDR3 protein. The table shows about 300,000 distinct CDR3 sequences, with approximately 13% occurring only once. This same sample was also part of a study on yellow fever vaccine responses in identical twins.

The sample consisted of CD8+ T cells sorted from blood. All receptors derive from a woman aged 18 to 35 in good health.

This chain connects TRBV4-1 to TRBJ2-2; no firm D call. With 4 bases removed from V and 6 bases from J, the gap between germline ends came to 12 bases. Germline V gene lookup returns CDR1 MGHRA and CDR2 YSYEKL. CDR3 length equals 14 residues. CDR3 DNA: TGCGCCAGCAGCCTAGGTTTCGGCCCCGGGGAGCTGTTTTTT. This gives the protein CASSLGFGPGELFF.

CDR3 DNA: TGTGCCAGTCGAATGTCTGGAGACGAGCAGTACTTC. Translating gives CASRMSGDEQYF. V is TRBV2 and J is TRBJ2-7; D is undetermined. Germline CDR1 reads SNHLY; CDR2 reads FYNNEI. V lost 9 bases and J 5 bases, leaving 14 bases between the germline ends. The length of the CDR3 is 12 residues.

This clonotype occurred a few times. This chain uses TRBV28 with TRBJ2-7; D is perhaps TRBD1 (5 bases). The CDR3 has 14 residues. The germline V gene has CDR1 MDHEN and CDR2 SYDVKM. With 5 bases removed from V and 5 bases from J, the gap between germline ends came to 16 bases. This chain's CDR3 is CASSPDTFRNEQYF. The CDR3 region has the DNA TGTGCCAGCAGTCCGGACACCTTTCGCAACGAGCAGTACTTC. The complete variable domain, with remaining parts taken from reference TRBV28 and TRBJ2-7, reads DVKVTQSSRYLVKRTGEKVFLECVQDMDHENMFWYRQDPGLGLRLIYFSYDVKMKEKGDIPEGYSVSREKKERFSLILESASTNQTSMYLCASSPDTFRNEQYFGPGTRLTVT.

This clonotype was observed at least ten times. The chain recombines TRBV12-3 or TRBV12-4 with TRBJ2-3; a weak D match, TRBD1 (6 bases). This CDR3 region has 15 residues. V was shortened by 3 bases and J by 1 base, with 11 bases between the two germline ends. CDR3: CASSFQTGGTDTQYF. CDR3 nucleotide sequence: TGTGCCAGCAGTTTCCAGACAGGCGGCACAGATACGCAGTATTTT.